This T cell receptor (beta chain) appears in the sequencing data of a study of blood T cell repertoires in COVID-19. For the study at large: Spain, Italy and the United States supplied samples that represented acute and convalescent COVID-19. From T cells, B-cell-depleted T cells, or PBMCs came the material, which was cDNA or gDNA.

Original handling: For nucleated cells, counts were estimated from reference gene primer amplification. Sequenced by immunoSEQ multiplex PCR; TCRdb stores in-frame clones only, minus some. Clone size and the V and J calls come from that table; the DNA yielded D and trimming. Here the sample spans approximately 70,000 clones, over 65% being singletons. There are 15 residues in the CDR3. From germline, CDR1 is MNHNS and CDR2 SASEGT. V was clipped by 1 base and J by 9 bases; unmatched bases: 7. This chain connects TRBV6-1 to TRBJ2-1; 9 nucleotides agree with TRBD1. This TCR came from an older woman with acute or convalescent COVID-19. Sequencing input: peripheral blood. The CDR3 DNA reads as TGTGCCAGCAGTGAAGTAGGACAGGGGAGAGGTGAGCAGTTCTTC. It yields the protein CASSEVGQGRGEQFF.